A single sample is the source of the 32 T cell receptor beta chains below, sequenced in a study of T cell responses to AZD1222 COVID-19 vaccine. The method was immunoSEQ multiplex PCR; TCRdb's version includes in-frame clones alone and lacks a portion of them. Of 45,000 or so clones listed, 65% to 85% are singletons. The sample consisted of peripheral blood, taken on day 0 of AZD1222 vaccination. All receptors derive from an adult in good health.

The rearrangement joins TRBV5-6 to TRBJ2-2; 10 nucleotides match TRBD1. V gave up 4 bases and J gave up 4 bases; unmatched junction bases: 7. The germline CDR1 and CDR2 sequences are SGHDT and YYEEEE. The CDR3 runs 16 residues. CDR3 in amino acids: CASSPTGGASTGELFF. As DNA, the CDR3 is TGTGCCAGCAGCCCGACAGGGGGCGCGAGCACCGGGGAGCTGTTTTTT.

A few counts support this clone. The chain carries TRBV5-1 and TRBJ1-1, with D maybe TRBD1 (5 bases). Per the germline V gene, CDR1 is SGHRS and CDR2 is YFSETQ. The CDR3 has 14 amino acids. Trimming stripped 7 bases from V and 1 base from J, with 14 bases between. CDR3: CASGGAGTNTEAFF. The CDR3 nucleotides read TGCGCCAGCGGTGGGGCAGGGACGAACACTGAAGCTTTCTTT.

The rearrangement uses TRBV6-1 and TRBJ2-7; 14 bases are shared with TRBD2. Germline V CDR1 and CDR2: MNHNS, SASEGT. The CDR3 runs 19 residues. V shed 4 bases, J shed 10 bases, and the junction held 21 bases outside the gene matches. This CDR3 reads CASSAGTGAPGTSGGSQYF. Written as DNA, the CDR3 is TGTGCCAGCAGTGCCGGGACAGGCGCACCCGGGACTAGCGGGGGAAGTCAGTACTTC.

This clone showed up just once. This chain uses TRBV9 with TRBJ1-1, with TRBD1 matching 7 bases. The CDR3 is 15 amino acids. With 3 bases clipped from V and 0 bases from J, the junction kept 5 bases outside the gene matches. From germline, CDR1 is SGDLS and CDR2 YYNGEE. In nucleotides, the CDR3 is TGTGCCAGCAGCGCCGCACAGGGGCTGAACACTGAAGCTTTCTTT. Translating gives CASSAAQGLNTEAFF.

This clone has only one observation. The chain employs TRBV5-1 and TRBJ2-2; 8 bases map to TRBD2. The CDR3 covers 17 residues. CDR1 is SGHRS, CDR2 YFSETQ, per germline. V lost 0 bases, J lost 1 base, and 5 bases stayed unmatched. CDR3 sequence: CASSLALGLGNTGELFF. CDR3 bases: TGCGCCAGCAGCTTGGCCCTGGGACTAGGGAACACCGGGGAGCTGTTTTTT.

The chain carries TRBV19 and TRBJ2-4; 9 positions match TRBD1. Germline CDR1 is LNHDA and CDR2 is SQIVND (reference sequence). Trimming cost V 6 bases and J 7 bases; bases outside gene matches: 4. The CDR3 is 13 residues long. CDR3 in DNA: TGTGCCAGTAGAGTCGGACAGGGGAACATTCAGTACTTC. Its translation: CASRVGQGNIQYF. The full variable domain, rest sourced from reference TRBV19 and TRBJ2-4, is DGGITQSPKYLFRKEGQNVTLSCEQNLNHDAMYWYRQDPGQGLRLIYYSQIVNDFQKGDIAEGYSVSREKKESFPLTVTSAQKNPTAFYLCASRVGQGNIQYFGAGTRLSVL.

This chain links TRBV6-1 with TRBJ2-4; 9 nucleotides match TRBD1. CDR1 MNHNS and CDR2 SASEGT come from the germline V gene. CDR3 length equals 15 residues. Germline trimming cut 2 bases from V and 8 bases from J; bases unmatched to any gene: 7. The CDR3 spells CASSEIDRGGDIQYF. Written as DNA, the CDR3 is TGTGCCAGCAGTGAAATCGACAGGGGGGGAGACATTCAGTACTTC.

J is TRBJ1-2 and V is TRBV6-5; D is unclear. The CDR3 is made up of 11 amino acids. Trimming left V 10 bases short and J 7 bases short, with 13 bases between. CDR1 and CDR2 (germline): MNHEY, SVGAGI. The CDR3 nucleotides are TGTGCCATCCTCCGGGGATTTGGCTACACCTTC. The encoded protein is CAILRGFGYTF.

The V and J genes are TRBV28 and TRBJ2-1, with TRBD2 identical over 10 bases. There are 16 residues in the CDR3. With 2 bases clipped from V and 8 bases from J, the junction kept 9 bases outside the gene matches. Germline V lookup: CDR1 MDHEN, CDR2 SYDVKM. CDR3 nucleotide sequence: TGTGCCAGCAGTTTAGGTGGTAGCGGGGGGTTCGATGAGCAGTTCTTC. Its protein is CASSLGGSGGFDEQFF.

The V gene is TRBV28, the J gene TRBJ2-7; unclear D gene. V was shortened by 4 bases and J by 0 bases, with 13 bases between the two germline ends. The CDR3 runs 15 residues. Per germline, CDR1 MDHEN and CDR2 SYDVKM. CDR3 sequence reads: CASSSVRASSYEQYF. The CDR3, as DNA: TGTGCCAGCAGTTCGGTCCGGGCTAGCTCCTACGAGCAGTACTTC.

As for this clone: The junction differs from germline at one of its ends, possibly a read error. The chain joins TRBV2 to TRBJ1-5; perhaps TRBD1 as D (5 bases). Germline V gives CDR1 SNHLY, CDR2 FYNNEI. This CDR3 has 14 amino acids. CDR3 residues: CASNEMRGGQPQHF. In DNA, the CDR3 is TGTGCCAGCAATGAAATGAGGGGCGGCCAGCCCCAGCATTTT. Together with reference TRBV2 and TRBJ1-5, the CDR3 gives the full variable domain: EPEVTQTPSHQVTQMGQEVILRCVPISNHLYFYWYRQILGQKVEFLVSFYNNEISEKSEIFDDQFSVERPDGSNFTLKIRSTKLEDSAMYFCASNEMRGGQPQHFGDGTRLSIL.

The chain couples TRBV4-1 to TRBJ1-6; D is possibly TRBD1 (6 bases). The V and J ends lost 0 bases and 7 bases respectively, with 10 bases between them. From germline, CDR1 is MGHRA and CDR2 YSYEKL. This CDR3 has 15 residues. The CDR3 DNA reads TGCGCCAGCAGCCAAGAGGTGGGGGGCAATTCACCCCTCCACTTT. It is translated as CASSQEVGGNSPLHF.

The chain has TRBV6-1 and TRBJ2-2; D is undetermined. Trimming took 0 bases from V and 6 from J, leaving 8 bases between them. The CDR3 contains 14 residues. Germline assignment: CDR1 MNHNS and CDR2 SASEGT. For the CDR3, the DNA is TGTGCCAGCAGTGAAGCCGGACGCCCCGGGGAGCTGTTTTTT. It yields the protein CASSEAGRPGELFF.

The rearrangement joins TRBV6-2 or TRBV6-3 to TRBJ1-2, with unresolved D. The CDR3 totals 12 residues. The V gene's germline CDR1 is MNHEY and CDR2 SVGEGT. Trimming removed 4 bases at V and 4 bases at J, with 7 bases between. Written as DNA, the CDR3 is TGTGCCAGCAGTTTAAGATTCTATGGCTACACCTTC. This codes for CASSLRFYGYTF.

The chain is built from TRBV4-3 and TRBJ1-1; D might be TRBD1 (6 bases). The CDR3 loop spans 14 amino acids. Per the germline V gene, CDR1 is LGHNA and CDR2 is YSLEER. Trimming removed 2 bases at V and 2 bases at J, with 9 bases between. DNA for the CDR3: TGCGCCAGCAGCCAAAGGACAGTAAACACTGAAGCTTTCTTT. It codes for CASSQRTVNTEAFF.

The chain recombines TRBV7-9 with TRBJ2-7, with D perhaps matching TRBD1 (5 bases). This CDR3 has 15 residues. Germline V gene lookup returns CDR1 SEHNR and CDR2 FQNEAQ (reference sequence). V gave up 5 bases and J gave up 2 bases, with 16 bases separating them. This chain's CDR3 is CASSPPQGFTYEQYF. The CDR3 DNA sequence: TGTGCCAGCAGCCCTCCCCAGGGTTTTACCTACGAGCAGTACTTC. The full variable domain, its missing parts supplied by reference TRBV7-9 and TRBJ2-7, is DTGVSQNPRHKITKRGQNVTFRCDPISEHNRLYWYRQTLGQGPEFLTYFQNEAQLEKSRLLSDRFSAERPKGSFSTLEIQRTEQGDSAMYLCASSPPQGFTYEQYFGPGTRLTVT.

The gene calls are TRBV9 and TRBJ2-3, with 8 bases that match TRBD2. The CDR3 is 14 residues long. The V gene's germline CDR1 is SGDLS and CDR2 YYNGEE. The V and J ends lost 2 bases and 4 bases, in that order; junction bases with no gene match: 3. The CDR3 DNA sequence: TGTGCCAGCAGCGTCGGGGGGGCCGCAGATACGCAGTATTTT. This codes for CASSVGGAADTQYF.

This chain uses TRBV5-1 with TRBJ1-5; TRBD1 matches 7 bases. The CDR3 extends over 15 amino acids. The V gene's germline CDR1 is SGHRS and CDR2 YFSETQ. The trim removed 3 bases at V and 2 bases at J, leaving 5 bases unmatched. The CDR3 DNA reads TGCGCCAGCAGCTCGACAGGGTCAGGCAATCAGCCCCAGCATTTT. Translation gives CASSSTGSGNQPQHF.

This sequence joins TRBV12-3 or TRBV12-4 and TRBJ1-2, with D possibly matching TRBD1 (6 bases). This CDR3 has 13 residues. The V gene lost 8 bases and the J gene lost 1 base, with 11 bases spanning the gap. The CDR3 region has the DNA TGTGCCAGCGAGGGGGGCGATAACTATGGCTACACCTTC. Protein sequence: CASEGGDNYGYTF.

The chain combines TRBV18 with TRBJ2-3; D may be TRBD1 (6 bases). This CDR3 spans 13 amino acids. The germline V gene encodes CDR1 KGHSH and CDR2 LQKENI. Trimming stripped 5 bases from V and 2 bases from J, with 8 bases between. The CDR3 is CASSNRDTDTQYF. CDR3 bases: TGTGCCAGCTCAAACAGGGACACAGATACGCAGTATTTT.

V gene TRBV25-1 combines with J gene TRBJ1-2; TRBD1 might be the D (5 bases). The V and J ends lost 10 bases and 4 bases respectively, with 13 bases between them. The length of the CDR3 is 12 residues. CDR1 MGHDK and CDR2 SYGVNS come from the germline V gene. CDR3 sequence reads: CAIRDGPYGYTF. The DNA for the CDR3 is TGTGCCATCCGGGACGGTCCCTATGGCTACACCTTC.

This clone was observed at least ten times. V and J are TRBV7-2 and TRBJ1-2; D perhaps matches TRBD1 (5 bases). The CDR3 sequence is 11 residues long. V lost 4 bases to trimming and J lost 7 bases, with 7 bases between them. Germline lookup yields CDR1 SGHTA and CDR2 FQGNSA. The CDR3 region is CASSSGFGYTF. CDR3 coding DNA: TGTGCCAGCAGCTCAGGGTTTGGCTACACCTTC.

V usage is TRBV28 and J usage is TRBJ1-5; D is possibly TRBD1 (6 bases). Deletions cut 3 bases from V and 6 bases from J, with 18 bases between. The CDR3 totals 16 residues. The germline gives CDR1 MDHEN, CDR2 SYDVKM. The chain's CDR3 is CASSLSRQGYRQPQHF. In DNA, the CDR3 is TGTGCCAGCAGTTTGAGTCGTCAGGGGTACCGTCAGCCCCAGCATTTT.

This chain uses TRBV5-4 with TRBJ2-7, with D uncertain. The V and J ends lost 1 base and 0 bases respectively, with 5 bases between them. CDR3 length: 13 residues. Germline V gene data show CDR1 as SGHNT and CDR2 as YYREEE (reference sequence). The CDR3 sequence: CASSLPHSYEQYF. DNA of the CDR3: TGTGCCAGCAGCTTGCCCCACTCCTACGAGCAGTACTTC.

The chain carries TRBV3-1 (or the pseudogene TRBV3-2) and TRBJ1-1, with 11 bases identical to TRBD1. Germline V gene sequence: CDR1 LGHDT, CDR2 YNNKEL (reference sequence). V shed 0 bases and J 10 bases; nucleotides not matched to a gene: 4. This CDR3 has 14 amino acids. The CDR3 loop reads CASSQDGQGAGAFF. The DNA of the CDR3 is TGTGCCAGCAGCCAAGATGGACAGGGGGCGGGAGCTTTCTTT.

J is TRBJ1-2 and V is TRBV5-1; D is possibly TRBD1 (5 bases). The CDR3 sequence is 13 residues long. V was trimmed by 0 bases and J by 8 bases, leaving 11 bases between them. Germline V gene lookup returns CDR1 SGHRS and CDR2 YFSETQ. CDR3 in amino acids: CASSLAGNLGYTF. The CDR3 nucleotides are TGCGCCAGCAGCTTGGCAGGGAATTTGGGCTACACCTTC.

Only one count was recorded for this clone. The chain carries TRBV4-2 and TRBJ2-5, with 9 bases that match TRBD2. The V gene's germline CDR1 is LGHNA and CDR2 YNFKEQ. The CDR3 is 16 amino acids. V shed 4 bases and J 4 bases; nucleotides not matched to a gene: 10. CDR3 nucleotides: TGTGCCAGCAGCCTTGAAGCGGGAGGTATAAGAGAGACCCAGTACTTC. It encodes CASSLEAGGIRETQYF.

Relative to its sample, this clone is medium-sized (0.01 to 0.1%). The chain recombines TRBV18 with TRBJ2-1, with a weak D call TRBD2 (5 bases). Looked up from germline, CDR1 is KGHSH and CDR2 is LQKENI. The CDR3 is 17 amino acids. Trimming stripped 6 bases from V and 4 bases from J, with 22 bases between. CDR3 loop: CASSRGESLLWYNEQFF. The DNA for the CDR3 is TGTGCCAGCTCCCGGGGAGAGTCTCTCCTATGGTACAATGAGCAGTTCTTC.

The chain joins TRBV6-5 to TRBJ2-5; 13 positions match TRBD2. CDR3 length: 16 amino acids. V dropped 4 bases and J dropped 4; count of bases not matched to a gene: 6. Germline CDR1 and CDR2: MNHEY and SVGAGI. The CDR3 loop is CASSFGTSGVGETQYF. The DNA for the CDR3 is TGTGCCAGCAGTTTCGGGACTAGCGGGGTAGGAGAGACCCAGTACTTC.

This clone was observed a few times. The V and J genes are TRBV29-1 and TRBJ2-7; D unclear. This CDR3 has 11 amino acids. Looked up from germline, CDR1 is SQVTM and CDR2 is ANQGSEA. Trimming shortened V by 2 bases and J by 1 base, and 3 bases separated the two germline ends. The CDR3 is CSVEYSYEQYF. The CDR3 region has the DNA TGCAGCGTTGAATATTCCTACGAGCAGTACTTC.

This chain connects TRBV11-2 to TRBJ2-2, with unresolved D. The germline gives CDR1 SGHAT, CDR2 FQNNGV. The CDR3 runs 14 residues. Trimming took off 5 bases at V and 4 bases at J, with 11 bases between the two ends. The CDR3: CASSERSGTGELFF. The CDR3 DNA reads TGTGCCAGCAGCGAACGATCCGGCACCGGGGAGCTGTTTTTT.

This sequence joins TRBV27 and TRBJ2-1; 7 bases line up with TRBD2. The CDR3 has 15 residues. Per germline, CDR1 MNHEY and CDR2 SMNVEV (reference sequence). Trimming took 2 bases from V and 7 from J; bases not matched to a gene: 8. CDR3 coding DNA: TGTGCCAGCAGTTTAAGGCTAGCGGCGAGAAATGAGCAGTTCTTC. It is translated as CASSLRLAARNEQFF.